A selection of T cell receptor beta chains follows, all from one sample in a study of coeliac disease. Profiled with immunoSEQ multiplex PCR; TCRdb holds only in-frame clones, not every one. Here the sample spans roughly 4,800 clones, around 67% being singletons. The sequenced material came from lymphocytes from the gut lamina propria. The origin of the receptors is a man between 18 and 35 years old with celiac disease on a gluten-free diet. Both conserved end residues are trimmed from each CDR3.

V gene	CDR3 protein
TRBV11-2	ASSPWDRPEKLF
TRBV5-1	ASSRQGTQETQY
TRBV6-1	ASSEWAGLNTEAF
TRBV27	ASSTSGQGSLGANVLT
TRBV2	ASRGHYEQY
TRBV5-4	ASSLGQASSGANVLT
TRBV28	ASRAAGQFLYSNQPQH
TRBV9	ASSVLGQGESPLH
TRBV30	AWGGQDNSPLH
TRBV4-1	ASSQDWVQRTGGLYNEQF
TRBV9	ASSAVVGGGTGELF
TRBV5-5	ASSPRTGQGQETQY
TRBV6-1	ASSELWTGGTTEAF
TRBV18	ASSPQGATEAF
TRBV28	ASNTGGNEQF
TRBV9	ASSVGRGSLSNEQY
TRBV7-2	ASSYRTGDNSPLH
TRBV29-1	SVEEGIRVEAF
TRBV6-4	ASSPSGGGLYEQY
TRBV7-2	ASSPRDNYEQY
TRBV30	AWSARGYGELF
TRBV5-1	ASSTTKNTEAF
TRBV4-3	ASSRGQARNTGELF
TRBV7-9	ASSLMNTEAF
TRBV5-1	ASSWDRPDYGYT
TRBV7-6	ASSPRGQASSYEQY
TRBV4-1	ASSQRDSGTYEQY
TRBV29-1	SVEGSGRDYEQY
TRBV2	ASSDRGVSNTGELF
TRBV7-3	ASNYGVTDTQY
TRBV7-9	ASSLGSGTGGTEAF
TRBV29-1	SVRSPETQY
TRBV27	ASSRPGQGLNEQF
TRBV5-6	ASSIDRGGETQY
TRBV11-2	ASSSKMGTSRLFEY
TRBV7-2	ASSYRGNTEAF
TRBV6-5	ASSYGRGRYGYT
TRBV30	AWSEQGYEQY
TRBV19	ASSRDSNAGELF